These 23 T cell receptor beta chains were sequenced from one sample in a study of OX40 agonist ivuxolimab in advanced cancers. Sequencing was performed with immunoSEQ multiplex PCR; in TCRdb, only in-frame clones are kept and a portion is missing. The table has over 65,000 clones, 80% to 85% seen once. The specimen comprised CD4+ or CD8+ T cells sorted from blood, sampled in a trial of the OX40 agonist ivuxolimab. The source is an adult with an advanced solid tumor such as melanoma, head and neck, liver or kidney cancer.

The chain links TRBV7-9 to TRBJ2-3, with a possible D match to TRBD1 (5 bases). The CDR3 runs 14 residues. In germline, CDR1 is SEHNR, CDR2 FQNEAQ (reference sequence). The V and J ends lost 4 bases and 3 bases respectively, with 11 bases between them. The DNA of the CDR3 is TGTGCCAGCAGCTCGACAGTAGAGACAGATACGCAGTATTTT. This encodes CASSSTVETDTQYF.

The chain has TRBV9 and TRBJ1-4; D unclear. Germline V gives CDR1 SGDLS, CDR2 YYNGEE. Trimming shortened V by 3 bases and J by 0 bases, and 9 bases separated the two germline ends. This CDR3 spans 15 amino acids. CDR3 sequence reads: CASSASAATNEKLFF. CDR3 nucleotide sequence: TGTGCCAGCAGCGCTTCAGCTGCAACTAATGAAAAACTGTTTTTT.

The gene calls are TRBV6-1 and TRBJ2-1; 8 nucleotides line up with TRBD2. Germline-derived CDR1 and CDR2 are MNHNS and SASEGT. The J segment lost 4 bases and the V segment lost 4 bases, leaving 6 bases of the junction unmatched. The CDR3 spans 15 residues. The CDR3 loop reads CASSVTSGPYNEQFF. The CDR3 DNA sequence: TGTGCCAGCAGTGTAACTAGCGGCCCTTACAATGAGCAGTTCTTC.

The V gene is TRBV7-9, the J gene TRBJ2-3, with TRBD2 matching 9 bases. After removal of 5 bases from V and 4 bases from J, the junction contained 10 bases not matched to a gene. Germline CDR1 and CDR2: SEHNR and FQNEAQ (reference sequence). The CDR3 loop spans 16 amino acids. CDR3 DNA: TGTGCCAGCAGCCTAGTGCGGGGGGGCATCGCAGATACGCAGTATTTT. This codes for CASSLVRGGIADTQYF.

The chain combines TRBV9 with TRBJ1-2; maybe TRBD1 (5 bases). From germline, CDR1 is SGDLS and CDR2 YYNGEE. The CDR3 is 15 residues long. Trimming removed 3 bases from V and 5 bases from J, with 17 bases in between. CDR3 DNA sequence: TGTGCCAGCAGCGACGGAGGAAGGGGAGTATATGGCTACACCTTC. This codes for CASSDGGRGVYGYTF.

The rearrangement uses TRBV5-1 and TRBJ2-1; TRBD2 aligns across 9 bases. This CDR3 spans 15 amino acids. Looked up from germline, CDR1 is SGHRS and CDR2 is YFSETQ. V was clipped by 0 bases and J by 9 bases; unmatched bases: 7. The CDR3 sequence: CASSLVASGMSEQFF. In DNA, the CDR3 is TGCGCCAGCAGCTTGGTAGCTAGCGGGATGTCTGAGCAGTTCTTC. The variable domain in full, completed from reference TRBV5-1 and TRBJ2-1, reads KAGVTQTPRYLIKTRGQQVTLSCSPISGHRSVSWYQQTPGQGLQFLFEYFSETQRNKGNFPGRFSGRQFSNSRSEMNVSTLELGDSALYLCASSLVASGMSEQFFGPGTRLTVL.

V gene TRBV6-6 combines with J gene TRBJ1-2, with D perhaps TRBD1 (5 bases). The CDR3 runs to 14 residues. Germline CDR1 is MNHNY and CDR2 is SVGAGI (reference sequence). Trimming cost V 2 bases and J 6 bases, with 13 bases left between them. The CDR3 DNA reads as TGTGCCAGCAGTTACGTGGGGGGACGGGATGGCTACACCTTC. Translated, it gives CASSYVGGRDGYTF.

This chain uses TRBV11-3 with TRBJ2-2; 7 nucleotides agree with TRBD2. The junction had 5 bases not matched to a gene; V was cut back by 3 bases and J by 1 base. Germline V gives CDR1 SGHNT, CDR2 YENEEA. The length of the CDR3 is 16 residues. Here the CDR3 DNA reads TGTGCCAGCAGCTTTTCGGTAGCGGGGAACACCGGGGAGCTGTTTTTT. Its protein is CASSFSVAGNTGELFF.

As DNA, the CDR3 is TGTGCCAGCAGCTTTGGGTCGGCGGTGGATACGCAGTATTTT. Its translation: CASSFGSAVDTQYF. The chain joins TRBV5-4 to TRBJ2-3; D remains ambiguous. V gave up 2 bases and J gave up 6 bases, with 13 bases separating them. Germline V gene data show CDR1 as SGHNT and CDR2 as YYREEE (reference sequence). This CDR3 region has 14 residues. Full variable domain (missing parts from reference TRBV5-4 and TRBJ2-3): ETGVTQSPTHLIKTRGQQVTLRCSSQSGHNTVSWYQQALGQGPQFIFQYYREEENGRGNFPPRFSGLQFPNYSSELNVNALELDDSALYLCASSFGSAVDTQYFGPGTRLTVL.

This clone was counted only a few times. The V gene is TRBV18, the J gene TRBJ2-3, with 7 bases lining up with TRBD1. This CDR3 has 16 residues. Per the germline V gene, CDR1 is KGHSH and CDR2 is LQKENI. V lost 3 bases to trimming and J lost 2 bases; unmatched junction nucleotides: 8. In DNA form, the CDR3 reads TGTGCCAGCTCACCGTTGACAGGGCTGGACACAGATACGCAGTATTTT. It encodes CASSPLTGLDTDTQYF.

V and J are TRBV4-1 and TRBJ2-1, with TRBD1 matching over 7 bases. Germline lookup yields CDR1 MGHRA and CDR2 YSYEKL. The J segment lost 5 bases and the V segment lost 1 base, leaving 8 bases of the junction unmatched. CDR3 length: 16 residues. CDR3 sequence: CASSQGPGQSDNEQFF. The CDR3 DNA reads TGCGCCAGCAGCCAAGGCCCGGGACAGTCTGACAATGAGCAGTTCTTC.

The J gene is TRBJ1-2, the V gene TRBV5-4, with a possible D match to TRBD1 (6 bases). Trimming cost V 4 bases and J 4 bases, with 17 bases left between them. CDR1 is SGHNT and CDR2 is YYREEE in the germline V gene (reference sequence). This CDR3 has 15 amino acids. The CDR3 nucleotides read TGTGCCAGCAGCAGGAGAGGACAGACAGTCTATGGCTACACCTTC. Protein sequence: CASSRRGQTVYGYTF.

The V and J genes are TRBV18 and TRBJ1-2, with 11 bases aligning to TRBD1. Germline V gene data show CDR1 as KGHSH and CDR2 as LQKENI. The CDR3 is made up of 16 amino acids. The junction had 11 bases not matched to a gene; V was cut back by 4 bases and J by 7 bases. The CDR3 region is CASSRTGGVWFGGYTF. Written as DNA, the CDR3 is TGTGCCAGCTCACGGACAGGGGGCGTGTGGTTTGGTGGCTACACCTTC.

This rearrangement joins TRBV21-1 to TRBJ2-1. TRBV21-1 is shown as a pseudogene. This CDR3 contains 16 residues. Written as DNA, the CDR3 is TGTGCCACCGAGGGTCGGGGCTGCCTAACCAACAATGAGCAGTTCTTC. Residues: CATEGRGCLTNNEQFF.

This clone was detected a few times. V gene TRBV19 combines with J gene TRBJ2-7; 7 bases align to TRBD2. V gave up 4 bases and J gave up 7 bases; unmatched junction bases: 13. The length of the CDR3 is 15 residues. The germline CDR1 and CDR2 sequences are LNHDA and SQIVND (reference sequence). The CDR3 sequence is CASSTIDAGEGEQYF. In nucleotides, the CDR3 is TGTGCCAGTAGTACGATTGACGCCGGGGAGGGAGAGCAGTACTTC.

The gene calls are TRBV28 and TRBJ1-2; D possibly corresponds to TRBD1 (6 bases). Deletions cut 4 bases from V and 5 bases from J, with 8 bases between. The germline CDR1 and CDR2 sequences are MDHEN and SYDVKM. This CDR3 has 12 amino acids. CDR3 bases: TGTGCCAGCAGTTCAGGGGCGTATGGCTACACCTTC. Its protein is CASSSGAYGYTF.

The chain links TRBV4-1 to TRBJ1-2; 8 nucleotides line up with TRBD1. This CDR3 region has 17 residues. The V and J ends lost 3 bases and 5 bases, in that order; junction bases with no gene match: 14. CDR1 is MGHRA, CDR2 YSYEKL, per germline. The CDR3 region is CASSHRPGQGASYGYTF. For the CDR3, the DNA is TGCGCCAGCAGCCACCGACCCGGGCAGGGGGCTTCTTATGGCTACACCTTC.

The CDR3 is CSVERGDRGTDTQYF. Written as DNA, the CDR3 is TGCAGCGTTGAAAGGGGAGACAGGGGCACAGATACGCAGTATTTT. This sequence joins TRBV29-1 and TRBJ2-3; 7 bases align to TRBD1. The V gene end was trimmed by 2 bases and the J gene end by 1 base; junction bases not matched to a gene: 6. Germline assignment: CDR1 SQVTM and CDR2 ANQGSEA. The CDR3 loop spans 15 amino acids.

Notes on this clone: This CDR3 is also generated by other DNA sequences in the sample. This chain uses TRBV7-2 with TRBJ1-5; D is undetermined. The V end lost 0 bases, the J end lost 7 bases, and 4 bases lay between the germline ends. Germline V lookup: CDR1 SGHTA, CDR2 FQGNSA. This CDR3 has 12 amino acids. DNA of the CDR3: TGTGCCAGCAGCTTAGCGGGCCAGCCCCAGCATTTT. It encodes CASSLAGQPQHF.

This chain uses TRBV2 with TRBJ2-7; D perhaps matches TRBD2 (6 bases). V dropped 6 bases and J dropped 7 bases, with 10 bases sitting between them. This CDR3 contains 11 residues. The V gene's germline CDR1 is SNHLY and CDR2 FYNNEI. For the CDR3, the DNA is TGTGCCAGCAGGTCAAGCGGGGAGCAGTACTTC. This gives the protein CASRSSGEQYF.

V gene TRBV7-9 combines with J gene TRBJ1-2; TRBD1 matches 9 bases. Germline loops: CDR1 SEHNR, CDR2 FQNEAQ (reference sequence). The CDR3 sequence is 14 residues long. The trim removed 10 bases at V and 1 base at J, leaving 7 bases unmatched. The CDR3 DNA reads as TGTGCCACCGGAAGGGGACAGGGTAACTATGGCTACACCTTC. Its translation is CATGRGQGNYGYTF. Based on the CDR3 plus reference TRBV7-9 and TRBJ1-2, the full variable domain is DTGVSQNPRHKITKRGQNVTFRCDPISEHNRLYWYRQTLGQGPEFLTYFQNEAQLEKSRLLSDRFSAERPKGSFSTLEIQRTEQGDSAMYLCATGRGQGNYGYTFGSGTRLTVV.

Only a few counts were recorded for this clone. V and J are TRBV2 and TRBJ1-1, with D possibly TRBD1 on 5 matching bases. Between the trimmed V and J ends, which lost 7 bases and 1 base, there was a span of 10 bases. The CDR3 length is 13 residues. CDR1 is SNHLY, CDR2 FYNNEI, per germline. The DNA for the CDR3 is TGTGCCAGCACCAAGGACAAGAACACTGAAGCTTTCTTT. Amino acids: CASTKDKNTEAFF.

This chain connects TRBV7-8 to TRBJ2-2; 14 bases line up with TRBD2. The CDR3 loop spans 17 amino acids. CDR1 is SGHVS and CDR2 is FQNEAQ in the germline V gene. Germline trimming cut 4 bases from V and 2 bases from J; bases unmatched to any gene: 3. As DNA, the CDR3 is TGTGCCAGCAGCTGGACTAGCGGGAGGTTTAACACCGGGGAGCTGTTTTTT. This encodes CASSWTSGRFNTGELFF.